The 5 T cell receptor beta chains reported below all come from one sample, sequenced in a study of blood T cell repertoires in COVID-19. The assay was immunoSEQ multiplex PCR, and TCRdb's table has in-frame clones only and misses some. This sample has 70,000 or so clones; 75% to 90% occur once, and the top ten carry roughly 32%. The sequencing sample was made of peripheral blood. The receptors stem from a woman of 80 years or more with active or convalescent COVID-19.

This chain uses TRBV28 with TRBJ2-7, with 9 bases matching TRBD1. Germline V gene lookup returns CDR1 MDHEN and CDR2 SYDVKM. V gave up 3 bases and J gave up 2 bases; unmatched junction bases: 8. This CDR3 comprises 16 residues. CDR3 loop: CASSFLGRQGAYEQYF. The CDR3 nucleotides read TGTGCCAGCAGTTTTCTAGGGAGACAGGGGGCCTACGAGCAGTACTTC.

This chain connects TRBV6-6 to TRBJ1-1, with TRBD1 matching 9 bases. The V segment lost 5 bases and the J segment 9 bases; nucleotides outside the gene matches: 7. This CDR3 has 13 residues. Germline CDR1 is MNHNY and CDR2 is SVGAGI (reference sequence). Here the CDR3 DNA reads TGTGCCAGCAGTCCCCCGGGACAGGGCCAAGCTTTCTTT. Its translation: CASSPPGQGQAFF.

CDR3: CASTTEGKVYGYTF. The CDR3 bases are TGTGCCAGCACCACGGAGGGAAAGGTCTATGGCTACACCTTC. The chain has TRBV7-8 and TRBJ1-2, with D unresolved. CDR3 length equals 14 residues. V lost 7 bases and J lost 4, with 16 bases in between. CDR1 is SGHVS, CDR2 FQNEAQ, per germline.

The chain employs TRBV10-2 and TRBJ1-1; D call uncertain. This CDR3 comprises 11 residues. The germline CDR1 and CDR2 sequences are WSHSY and SAAADI. Deletions cut 6 bases from V and 8 bases from J, with 10 bases between. For the CDR3, the DNA is TGCGCCAGCAGGGCCTCCACCGAAGCTTTCTTT. Amino acid sequence: CASRASTEAFF.

The J gene is TRBJ1-2, the V gene TRBV9; 7 nucleotides agree with TRBD1. V shed 4 bases, J shed 1 base, and the junction held 7 bases outside the gene matches. This CDR3 contains 15 residues. Germline assignment: CDR1 SGDLS and CDR2 YYNGEE. This CDR3 is CASSNGQVLNYGYTF. The CDR3 DNA reads as TGTGCCAGCAGCAACGGACAGGTTCTTAACTATGGCTACACCTTC.